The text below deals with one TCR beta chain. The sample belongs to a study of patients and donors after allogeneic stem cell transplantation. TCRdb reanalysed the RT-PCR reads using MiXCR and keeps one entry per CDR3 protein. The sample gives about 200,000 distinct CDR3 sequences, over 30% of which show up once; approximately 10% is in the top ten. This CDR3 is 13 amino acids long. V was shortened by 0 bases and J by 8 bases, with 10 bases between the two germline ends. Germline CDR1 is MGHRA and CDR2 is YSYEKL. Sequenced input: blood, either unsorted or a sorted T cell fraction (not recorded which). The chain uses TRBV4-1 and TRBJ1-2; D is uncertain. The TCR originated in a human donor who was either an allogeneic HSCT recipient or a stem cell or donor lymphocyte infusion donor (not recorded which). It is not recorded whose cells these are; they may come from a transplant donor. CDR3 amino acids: CASSQDPWAGYTF. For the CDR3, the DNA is TGCGCCAGCAGCCAAGATCCCTGGGCCGGCTACACCTTC.